The entry that follows covers one T cell receptor beta chain sequence. With a J-beta primer mix and a sample-barcoded 5' primer, a second PCR ran about 6 to 11 cycles. Researchers report that a template-switch adaptor with 12 random nucleotides tagged each cDNA molecule. TCRdb recomputed calls from the 5' RACE reads with MiXCR, one row per CDR3 protein. The sample contains approximately 1.5 million distinct CDR3 sequences, 30% to 35% of which appear only once. These data are taken from a study of blood T cells in healthy people across ages. Sequences were obtained from blood. The sequence came from a woman in her twenties or thirties in good health.

CDR3 protein: CAIRGQGAYEQYF. The CDR3, as DNA: TGTGCCATCAGGGGACAGGGGGCTTACGAGCAGTACTTC. The chain uses TRBV10-3 and TRBJ2-7, with 12 positions matching TRBD1. V trimming: 6 bases; J trimming: 4 bases; junction bases outside the gene matches: 1. This CDR3 contains 13 residues. Germline-derived CDR1 and CDR2 are ENHRY and SYGVKD.